This T cell receptor (beta chain) was observed in a study of T-cell memory formation after mild COVID-19. Overall study: The two donors had largely donor-specific TCR clusters. Study observations and caveats: Contracting clones from day 15 to 85 showed balanced CD4/CD8; later expanders favored CD4+.

This clonotype was seen more than once but under ten times. Its specificity is unknown. TCRdb recomputed calls from the 5' RACE reads with MiXCR, one row per CDR3 protein. Among fewer than 200,000 distinct CDR3 sequences listed, about 21% were seen once. Trimming cost V 4 bases and J 1 base; bases outside gene matches: 4. The CDR3 consists of 17 residues. The germline V gene has CDR1 SGHRS and CDR2 YFSETQ. The rearrangement links TRBV5-1 to TRBJ2-1; TRBD2 matches at 14 bases. The sequencing sample was made of PBMCs or a T cell subset sorted from them (not recorded which). This clonotype was obtained from an adult woman who had mild COVID-19 (a few samples of this study predate the infection). Cell type and time point are not known. The CDR3 loop reads CASSPGTSGGSYNEQFF. The CDR3 region has the DNA TGCGCCAGCAGCCCAGGGACTAGCGGGGGTTCCTACAATGAGCAGTTCTTC. The full variable domain, its missing parts supplied by reference TRBV5-1 and TRBJ2-1, is KAGVTQTPRYLIKTRGQQVTLSCSPISGHRSVSWYQQTPGQGLQFLFEYFSETQRNKGNFPGRFSGRQFSNSRSEMNVSTLELGDSALYLCASSPGTSGGSYNEQFFGPGTRLTVL.